The next 12 T cell receptor beta chains were all read from a single sample in a study of graft-versus-host responses after intestinal transplantation. This table comes from immunoSEQ multiplex PCR, and its TCRdb copy is limited to in-frame clones, with some not included. The sample consists of approximately 50,000 clones, 70% to 85% of them appearing once. The antigens for these receptors are not known. The sample was unstimulated CD4+ T cells sorted from spleen or lymph node cells, taken before transplant. The receptor source for this set is a human donor who was the organ donor for an intestinal transplant.

The J gene is TRBJ2-4, the V gene TRBV6-5, with TRBD1 matching over 7 bases. The CDR3 extends over 14 amino acids. Germline CDR1 is MNHEY and CDR2 is SVGAGI. J was trimmed by 6 bases and V by 4 bases; bases with no gene match: 6. The CDR3 nucleotides read TGTGCCAGCAGTTTGTCCCGGGACAGAAACATTCAGTACTTC. Residues: CASSLSRDRNIQYF.

This chain links TRBV12-5 with TRBJ2-5, with D possibly being TRBD1 (6 bases). Germline-derived CDR1 and CDR2 are LGHNT and FRNRAP. V lost 3 bases and J 5 bases, leaving 19 bases between the germline ends. The CDR3 runs to 16 residues. For the CDR3, the DNA is TGTGCTAGTGGTTTCGACCGGGACATCCGGAGGGAGACCCAGTACTTC. Its translation: CASGFDRDIRRETQYF.

The genes are TRBV6-6 and TRBJ2-7, with unresolved D. Trimming left V 0 bases short and J 3 bases short, with 6 bases between. The CDR3 contains 13 residues. CDR1 is MNHNY and CDR2 is SVGAGI in the germline V gene (reference sequence). Written as DNA, the CDR3 is TGTGCCAGCAGTTACTCAGGTTTCTACGAGCAGTACTTC. Amino acid sequence: CASSYSGFYEQYF.

The J gene is TRBJ2-3, the V gene TRBV2; D uncertain. Deletions cut 10 bases from V and 6 bases from J, with 5 bases between. The CDR3 covers 9 residues. CDR1 and CDR2 (germline): SNHLY, FYNNEI. The CDR3 nucleotides read TGTGCCAACGGGGATACGCAGTATTTT. It specifies CANGDTQYF.

The J gene is TRBJ2-7, the V gene TRBV28; the D gene is possibly TRBD2 (5 bases). Germline CDR1 MDHEN, CDR2 SYDVKM. There are 14 residues in the CDR3. V was pared by 9 bases and J by 1 base, with 16 bases between. This CDR3 reads CASFKAAGSYEQYF. DNA of the CDR3: TGTGCCAGTTTTAAAGCGGCAGGTTCCTACGAGCAGTACTTC.

The chain couples TRBV20-1 to TRBJ2-7, with D uncertain. The CDR3 is 11 amino acids. Germline V lookup: CDR1 DFQATT, CDR2 SNEGSKA (reference sequence). V lost 3 bases, J lost 5 bases, and 8 bases lay in between. The CDR3 sequence: CSASKGNEQYF. CDR3 in DNA: TGCAGTGCTAGTAAGGGAAACGAGCAGTACTTC.

The chain has TRBV7-6 and TRBJ2-3; D not resolved. Germline V lookup: CDR1 SGHVS, CDR2 FNYEAQ. This CDR3 has 14 residues. V lost 1 base and J lost 2, with 7 bases in between. The CDR3: CASSLVPVTDTQYF. The DNA for the CDR3 is TGTGCCAGCAGCTTAGTACCTGTCACAGATACGCAGTATTTT.

The rearrangement joins TRBV5-1 to TRBJ2-1, with unresolved D. This CDR3 contains 14 residues. With 3 bases removed from V and 7 bases from J, the gap between germline ends came to 14 bases. CDR1 and CDR2 (germline): SGHRS, YFSETQ. The chain's CDR3 is CASSSILGRNEQFF. The CDR3 DNA follows: TGCGCCAGCAGCTCGATCCTAGGACGGAATGAGCAGTTCTTC.

The chain links TRBV27 to TRBJ2-7; D ambiguous. CDR1 and CDR2 from the germline V gene are MNHEY and SMNVEV (reference sequence). The V end lost 4 bases, the J end lost 5 bases, and 12 bases lay between the germline ends. This CDR3 is built from 13 residues. CDR3 sequence (DNA): TGTGCCAGCAGTTCCCTTATCTCTGACGAGCAGTACTTC. This sequence encodes CASSSLISDEQYF.

V gene TRBV5-5 combines with J gene TRBJ2-1; no clear D gene. This CDR3 has 15 amino acids. The germline V gene encodes CDR1 SGHKS and CDR2 YYEKEE (reference sequence). Trimming took 4 bases from V and 1 from J, leaving 12 bases between them. The CDR3 bases are TGTGCCAGCAGCCCCGACCCAACTTCCTACAATGAGCAGTTCTTC. Its translation: CASSPDPTSYNEQFF.

The chain links TRBV30 to TRBJ2-7; 8 nucleotides line up with TRBD2. Trimming took 2 bases from V and 5 from J; bases not matched to a gene: 8. CDR3 length: 14 amino acids. The germline CDR1 and CDR2 sequences are GTSNPN and SVGIG (reference sequence). CDR3 in DNA: TGTGCCTGGAGTACGGGACTAGGTCGCAACGAGCAGTACTTC. Translation gives CAWSTGLGRNEQYF.

The chain couples TRBV9 to TRBJ1-1, with D perhaps matching TRBD1 (5 bases). The length of the CDR3 is 16 residues. Germline values: CDR1 SGDLS, CDR2 YYNGEE. The V and J ends lost 3 bases and 2 bases respectively, with 17 bases between them. The CDR3 DNA reads as TGTGCCAGCAGCGCCGCACCGGGACGAGCTAACACTGAAGCTTTCTTT. This codes for CASSAAPGRANTEAFF.